The TCR beta chain described here comes from a study of T-cell memory formation after mild COVID-19. At the level of the study: Largely, the TCR clusters proved donor specific.

For this clonotype: As yet, its antigen is unknown. A junction end diverges from the germline sequence, so it may reflect a read error.

TCR alpha and TCR beta cDNA libraries with sample barcodes and UMIs came from 5'RACE using constant-segment primers. TCRdb re-derived calls from the 5' RACE reads in MiXCR, one entry per CDR3 protein. Seen here are about 150,000 distinct CDR3 sequences, approximately 12% observed once, and the top ten hold approximately 3.4%. Study-level results: Contracting CD8+ clones were enriched in EMRA, CD4+ mainly in CM and EM. SARS-CoV-2 specificity of second-wave clones peaking day 37 was unconfirmed.

This TCR derives from a man aged 18 to 30 who had mild COVID-19 (a few samples of this study predate the infection). Cell type and time point are not known. The sequenced sample consisted of PBMCs or a T cell subset sorted from them (not recorded which).

CDR3 nucleotides: TGCGCCAGCAGACCTGGGGGGTTACAAGAGACACAGTACTTC. It specifies CASRPGGLQETQYF. The rearrangement uses TRBV5-1 and TRBJ2-5; D possibly corresponds to TRBD2 (6 bases). Germline CDR1 is SGHRS and CDR2 is YFSETQ. CDR3 length: 14 residues.